Given below is one T cell receptor (beta chain) in context. Its antigen is not identified. Stated time point: 4-8 weeks after completion of therapy. The data were obtained in a study of T cell therapy after organ transplantation. Study observations and caveats: Concurrent antirejection and antiviral drugs remain unassessed confounders.

Repertoires were generated with immunoSEQ multiplex PCR, while TCRdb's copy carries only in-frame clones and drops some. The data contain 20,000 or so clones, about 81% of them singletons. The ends lost 5 bases at V and 0 bases at J; junction bases unmatched: 10. Germline assignment: CDR1 MNHEY and CDR2 SMNVEV (reference sequence). CDR3 length: 17 residues. The sample in question was CD8+ T cells from blood, obtained after autologous CMV-specific T cell therapy. This clonotype was sampled from a human patient who had received a solid organ transplant and had CMV disease. Part of the T cells may come from the graft donor. The J gene is TRBJ2-1, the V gene TRBV27, with 7 nucleotides matching TRBD1. The CDR3 here is CASSPTQGPSSYNEQFF. The CDR3 region has the DNA TGTGCCAGCAGTCCTACACAGGGGCCGAGCTCCTACAATGAGCAGTTCTTC.